This paragraph reports one T cell receptor (beta chain). Germline values: CDR1 DFQATT, CDR2 SNEGSKA (reference sequence). The junction had 11 bases not matched to a gene; V was cut back by 1 base and J by 5 bases. The CDR3 runs to 15 residues. Patients were excluded because of uncontrolled infection, other autoimmune disease, pregnancy or lactation. The data originate from a study of T cells in Graves' hyperthyroidism and ophthalmopathy. From RNA transcripts, TCR beta CDR3 regions were amplified. HTBI primers were the set used in a first-round RT-PCR of the TCR CDR3. TCRdb re-called the multiplex PCR reads with MiXCR, one entry per CDR3 protein. The sample lists 600,000 to 650,000 distinct CDR3 sequences; roughly 20% were seen once.

The source is a young man with Graves' ophthalmopathy. The sequenced sample was blood. The J gene is TRBJ2-7, the V gene TRBV20-1, with TRBD1 matching over 7 bases. This chain's CDR3 is CSARAPDRVVDEQYF. CDR3 in DNA: TGCAGTGCTAGAGCCCCAGACAGGGTCGTCGACGAGCAGTACTTC.